One TCR beta chain is described in this entry. Its antigen is not known. Germline V gives CDR1 GTSNPN, CDR2 SVGIG (reference sequence). The V end lost 2 bases, the J end lost 0 bases, and 11 bases lay between the germline ends. This CDR3 region has 14 residues. The sample comes from a study of OX40 agonist ivuxolimab in advanced cancers. Study background: Treatment of patients was with ivuxolimab, an agonistic anti-OX40 (CD134) antibody. Allowance was made for prior anti-PD-1, anti-PD-L1 or anti-CTLA-4 therapy, and roughly 40% had some. Study-level points and caveats: Partly responding patients at 0.1-3.0 mg/kg showed some of the smallest clonal expansion.

Measured with immunoSEQ multiplex PCR; TCRdb has only the in-frame clones, and not every one. Here the sample spans 55,000 to 65,000 clones, more than 65% being singletons. This TCR derives from an adult with an advanced solid tumor such as melanoma, head and neck, liver or kidney cancer. V is TRBV30 and J is TRBJ2-7; no clear D gene. The sequenced sample was CD4+ or CD8+ T cells sorted from blood, obtained in a trial of the OX40 agonist ivuxolimab. The DNA for the CDR3 is TGTGCCTGGAGTCCGTTGTGGGGCTCCTACGAGCAGTACTTC. This encodes CAWSPLWGSYEQYF.